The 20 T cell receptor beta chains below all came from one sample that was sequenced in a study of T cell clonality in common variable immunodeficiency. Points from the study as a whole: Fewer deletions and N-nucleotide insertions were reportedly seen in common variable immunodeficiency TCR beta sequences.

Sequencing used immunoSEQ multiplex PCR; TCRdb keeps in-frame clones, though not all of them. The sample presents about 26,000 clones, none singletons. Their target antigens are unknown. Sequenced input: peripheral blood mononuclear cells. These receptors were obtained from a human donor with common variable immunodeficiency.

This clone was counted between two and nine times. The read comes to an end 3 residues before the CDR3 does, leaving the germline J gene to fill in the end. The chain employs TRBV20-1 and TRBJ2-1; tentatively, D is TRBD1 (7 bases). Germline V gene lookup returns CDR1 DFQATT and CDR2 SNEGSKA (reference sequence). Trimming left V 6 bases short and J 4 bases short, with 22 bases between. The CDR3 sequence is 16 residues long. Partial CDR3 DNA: TGCAGTGCCAGGTATAGCGGCAGGGGGTTGTACAATGAG. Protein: CSARYSGRGLYNE. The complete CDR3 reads CSARYSGRGLYNEQFF.

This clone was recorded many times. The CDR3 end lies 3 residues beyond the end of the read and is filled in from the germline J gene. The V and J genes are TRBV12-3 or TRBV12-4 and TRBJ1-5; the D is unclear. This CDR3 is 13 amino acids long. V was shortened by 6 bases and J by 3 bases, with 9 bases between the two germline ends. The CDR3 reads CASSRRANQPQHF. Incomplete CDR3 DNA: TGTGCCAGCAGCCGGAGGGCCAATCAGCCC.

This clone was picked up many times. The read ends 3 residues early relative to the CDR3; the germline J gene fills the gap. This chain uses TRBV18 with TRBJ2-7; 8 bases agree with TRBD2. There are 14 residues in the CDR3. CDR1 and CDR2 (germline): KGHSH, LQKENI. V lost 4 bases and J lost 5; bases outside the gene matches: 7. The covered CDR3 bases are TGTGCCAGCTCACAGAGCGGGAGAGGGAACGAG. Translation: CASSQSGRGNE. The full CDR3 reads CASSQSGRGNEQYF.

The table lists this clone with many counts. The part of the CDR3 DNA that was read is TGTGCCAGCTCACTCTACGGACTAGCGGGAGTAGGGTACACAGATACG. Translation gives CASSLYGLAGVGYTDT. The complete CDR3 sequence is CASSLYGLAGVGYTDTQYF. The chain joins TRBV18 to TRBJ2-3, with 13 bases fitting TRBD2. The CDR3 end falls 3 residues outside the read, so it is completed with the germline J gene. From germline, CDR1 is KGHSH and CDR2 LQKENI. Trimming took 4 bases from V and 2 from J; bases not matched to a gene: 12. The CDR3 has 19 amino acids.

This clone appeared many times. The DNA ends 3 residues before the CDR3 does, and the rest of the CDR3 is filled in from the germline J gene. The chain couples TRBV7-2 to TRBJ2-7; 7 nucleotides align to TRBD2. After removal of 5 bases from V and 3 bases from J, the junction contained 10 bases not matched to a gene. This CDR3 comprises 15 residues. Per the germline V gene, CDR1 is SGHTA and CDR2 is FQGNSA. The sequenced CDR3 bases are TGTGCCAGCAGCCCCCAGCTAGCGGCAAACTACGAG. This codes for CASSPQLAANYE. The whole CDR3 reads CASSPQLAANYEQYF. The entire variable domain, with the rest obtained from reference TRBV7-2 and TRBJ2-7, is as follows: GAGVSQSPSNKVTEKGKDVELRCDPISGHTALYWYRQSLGQGLEFLIYFQGNSAPDKSGLPSDRFSAERTGGSVSTLTIQRTQQEDSAVYLCASSPQLAANYEQYFGPGTRLTVT.

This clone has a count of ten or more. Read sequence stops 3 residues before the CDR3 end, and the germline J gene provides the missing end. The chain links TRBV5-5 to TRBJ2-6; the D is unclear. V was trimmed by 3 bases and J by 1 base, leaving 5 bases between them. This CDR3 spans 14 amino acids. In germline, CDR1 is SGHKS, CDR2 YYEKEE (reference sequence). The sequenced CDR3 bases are TGTGCCAGCAGCTACAGTTCTGGGGCCAACGTC. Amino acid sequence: CASSYSSGANV. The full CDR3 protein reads CASSYSSGANVLTF.

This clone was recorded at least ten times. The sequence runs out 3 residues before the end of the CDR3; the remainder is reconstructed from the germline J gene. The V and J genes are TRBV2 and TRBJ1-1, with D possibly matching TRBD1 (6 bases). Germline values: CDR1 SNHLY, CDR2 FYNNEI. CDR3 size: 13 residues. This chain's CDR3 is CASSPQQGLEAFF. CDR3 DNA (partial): TGTGCCAGCAGTCCACAACAGGGCCTGGAA. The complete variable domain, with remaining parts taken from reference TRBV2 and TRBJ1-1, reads EPEVTQTPSHQVTQMGQEVILRCVPISNHLYFYWYRQILGQKVEFLVSFYNNEISEKSEIFDDQFSVERPDGSNFTLKIRSTKLEDSAMYFCASSPQQGLEAFFGQGTRLTVV.

The DNA read from the CDR3 is TGCAGTGCTAGAGAACGGCGGAAAACAGATACG. It codes for CSARERRKTDT. The entire CDR3 sequence reads CSARERRKTDTQYF. The chain is built from TRBV20-1 and TRBJ2-3; no clear D. With the read ending 3 residues before the CDR3 end, the germline J gene is used to fill in that end. Per the germline V gene, CDR1 is DFQATT and CDR2 is SNEGSKA (reference sequence). The CDR3 is 14 amino acids. Trimming left V 0 bases short and J 3 bases short, with 10 bases between.

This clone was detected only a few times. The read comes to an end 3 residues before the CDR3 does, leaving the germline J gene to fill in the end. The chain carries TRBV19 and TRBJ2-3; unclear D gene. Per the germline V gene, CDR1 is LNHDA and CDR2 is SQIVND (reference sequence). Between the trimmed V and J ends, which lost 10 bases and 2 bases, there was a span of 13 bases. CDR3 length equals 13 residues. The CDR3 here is CATSLPHTDTQYF. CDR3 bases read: TGTGCCACCTCACTACCCCACACAGATACG.

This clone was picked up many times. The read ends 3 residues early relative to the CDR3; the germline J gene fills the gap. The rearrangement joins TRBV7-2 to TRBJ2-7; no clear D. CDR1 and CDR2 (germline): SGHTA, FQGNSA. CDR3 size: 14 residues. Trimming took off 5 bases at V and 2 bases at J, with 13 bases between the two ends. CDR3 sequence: CASSLFSLAYEQYF. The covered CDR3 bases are TGTGCCAGCAGCCTTTTTTCCCTCGCCTACGAG.

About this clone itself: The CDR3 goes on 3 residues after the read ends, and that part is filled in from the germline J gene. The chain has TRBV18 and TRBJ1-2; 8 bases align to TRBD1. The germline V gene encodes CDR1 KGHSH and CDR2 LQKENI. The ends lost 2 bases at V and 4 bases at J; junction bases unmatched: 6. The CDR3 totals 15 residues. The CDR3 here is CASSPGQGSVYGYTF. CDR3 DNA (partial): TGTGCCAGCTCACCAGGACAGGGATCGGTCTATGGC.

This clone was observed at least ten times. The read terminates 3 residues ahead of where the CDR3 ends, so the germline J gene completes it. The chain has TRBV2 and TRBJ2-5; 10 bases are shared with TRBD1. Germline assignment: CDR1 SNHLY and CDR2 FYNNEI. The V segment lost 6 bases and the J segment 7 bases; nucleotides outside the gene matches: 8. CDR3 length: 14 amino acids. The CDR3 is CASRETGGMRTQYF. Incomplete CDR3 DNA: TGTGCCAGCAGAGAGACAGGGGGCATGCGGACC.

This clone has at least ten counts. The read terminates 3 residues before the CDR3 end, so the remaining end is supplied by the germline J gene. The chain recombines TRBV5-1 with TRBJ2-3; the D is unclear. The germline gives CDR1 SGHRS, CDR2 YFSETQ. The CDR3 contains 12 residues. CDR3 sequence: CASSLDLRAQYF. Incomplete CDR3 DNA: TGCGCCAGCAGCTTGGACCTAAGGGCG.

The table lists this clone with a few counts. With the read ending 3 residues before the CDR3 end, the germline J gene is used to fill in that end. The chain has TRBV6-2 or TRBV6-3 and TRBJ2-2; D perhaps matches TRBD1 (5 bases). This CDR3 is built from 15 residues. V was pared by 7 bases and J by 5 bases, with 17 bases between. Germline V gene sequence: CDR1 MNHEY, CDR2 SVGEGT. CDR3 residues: CASMRHQGRTGELFF. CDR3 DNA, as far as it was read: TGTGCCAGCATGAGACACCAGGGTCGGACCGGGGAG.

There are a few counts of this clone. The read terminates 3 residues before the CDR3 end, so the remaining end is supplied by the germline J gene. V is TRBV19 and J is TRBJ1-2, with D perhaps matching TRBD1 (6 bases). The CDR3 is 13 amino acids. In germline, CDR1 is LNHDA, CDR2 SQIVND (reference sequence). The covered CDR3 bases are TGTGCCAGTAGTAGTGGGGCAGGGGTCGGC. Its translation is CASSSGAGVG. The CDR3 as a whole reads CASSSGAGVGYTF.

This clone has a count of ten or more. The CDR3 spells CAWSLQHNQPQHF. Incomplete CDR3 DNA: TGTGCCTGGAGTCTACAGCATAATCAGCCC. The V gene is TRBV30, the J gene TRBJ1-5; D is unclear. Sequencing ends 3 residues short of the CDR3 end; the germline J gene provides the rest. The V and J ends lost 2 bases and 4 bases respectively, with 9 bases between them. The CDR3 sequence is 13 residues long. Germline V gene lookup returns CDR1 GTSNPN and CDR2 SVGIG (reference sequence).

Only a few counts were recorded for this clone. The part of the CDR3 DNA that was read is TGTGCCAGCAGTACCGACAGGGACTATGGC. Its protein product is CASSTDRDYG. The CDR3, in full, reads CASSTDRDYGYTF. The chain carries TRBV2 and TRBJ1-2, with 7 bases fitting TRBD1. The sequenced fragment ends 3 residues before the CDR3 boundary, so the rest is inferred from the germline J gene. Germline V gene sequence: CDR1 SNHLY, CDR2 FYNNEI. After removal of 5 bases from V and 3 bases from J, the junction contained 3 bases not matched to a gene. CDR3 length: 13 amino acids.

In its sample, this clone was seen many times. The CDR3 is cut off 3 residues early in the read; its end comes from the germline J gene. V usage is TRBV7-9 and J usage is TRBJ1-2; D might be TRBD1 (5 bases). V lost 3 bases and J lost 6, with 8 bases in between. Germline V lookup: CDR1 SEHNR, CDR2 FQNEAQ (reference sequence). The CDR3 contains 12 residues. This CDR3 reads CASSFTGDGYTF. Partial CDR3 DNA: TGTGCCAGCAGCTTTACAGGAGATGGC.

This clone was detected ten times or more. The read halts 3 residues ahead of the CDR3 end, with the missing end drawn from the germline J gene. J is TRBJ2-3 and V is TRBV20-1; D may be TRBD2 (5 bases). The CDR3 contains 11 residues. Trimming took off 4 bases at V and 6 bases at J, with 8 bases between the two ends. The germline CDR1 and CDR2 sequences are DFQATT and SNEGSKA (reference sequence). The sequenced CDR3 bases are TGCAGTGCTAACATAGCGGATACG. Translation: CSANIADT. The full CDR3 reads CSANIADTQYF.

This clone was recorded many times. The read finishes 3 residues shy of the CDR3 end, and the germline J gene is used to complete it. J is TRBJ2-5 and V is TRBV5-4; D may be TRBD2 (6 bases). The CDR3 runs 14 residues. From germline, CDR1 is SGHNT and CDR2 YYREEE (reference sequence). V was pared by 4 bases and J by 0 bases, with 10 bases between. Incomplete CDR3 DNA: TGTGCCAGCAGCGGGGGACTCTACCAAGAGACC. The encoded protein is CASSGGLYQET. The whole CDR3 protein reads CASSGGLYQETQYF.